This passage covers 9 T cell receptor beta chains from one sample sequenced in a study of cytomegalovirus exposure and HLA in healthy donors. The primer mix had 60 Vbeta and 13 Jbeta primers. Measured with immunoSEQ multiplex PCR; TCRdb has only the in-frame clones, and not every one. The table records 170,000 or so clones, roughly 80% of them present only once. Sequencing used PBMCs. These receptors originate from a boy aged 2-9 years in good health and CMV-seronegative.

The chain joins TRBV7-3 to TRBJ1-1, with 8 bases that match TRBD1. This CDR3 is 16 amino acids long. J was trimmed by 0 bases and V by 0 bases; bases with no gene match: 3. Germline V gene data show CDR1 as SGHTA and CDR2 as FQGTGA. The CDR3 region is CASSLTRRGLNTEAFF. The CDR3 DNA reads TGTGCCAGCAGCTTAACCCGCAGGGGGCTGAACACTGAAGCTTTCTTT.

This clone was counted a single time. This chain connects TRBV29-1 to TRBJ1-1, with 10 bases lining up with TRBD1. J lost 10 bases, V lost 4 bases, and 9 bases had no gene match. CDR1 SQVTM and CDR2 ANQGSEA come from the germline V gene. This CDR3 has 13 residues. CDR3 nucleotide sequence: TGCAGCGTTGGTTCCGACAGGGGGCGGGCAGCTTTCTTT. Translating gives CSVGSDRGRAAFF.

The chain is built from TRBV5-4 and TRBJ2-3; 13 nucleotides match TRBD2. This CDR3 has 16 residues. Germline V CDR1 and CDR2: SGHNT, YYREEE (reference sequence). V gave up 4 bases and J gave up 2 bases; unmatched junction bases: 4. The CDR3 DNA follows: TGTGCCAGCAGCCCGGGACTAGCGGGAAACACAGATACGCAGTATTTT. This codes for CASSPGLAGNTDTQYF.

V and J are TRBV2 and TRBJ2-7; D possibly corresponds to TRBD2 (5 bases). This CDR3 contains 14 residues. Germline V gene data show CDR1 as SNHLY and CDR2 as FYNNEI. Trimming stripped 8 bases from V and 0 bases from J, with 14 bases between. The CDR3 DNA follows: TGTGCCAGCGTGACTAACCTGAGCTCCTACGAGCAGTACTTC. Translated: CASVTNLSSYEQYF.

The chain recombines TRBV2 with TRBJ2-5, with 11 bases identical to TRBD2. Germline CDR1 is SNHLY and CDR2 is FYNNEI. This CDR3 region has 15 residues. The V segment lost 2 bases and the J segment 11 bases; nucleotides outside the gene matches: 10. The CDR3 DNA is TGTGCCAGCAGTGAACAACTAGCGGGAGAAGGGGAGCAGTACTTC. Translating gives CASSEQLAGEGEQYF.

This chain connects TRBV11-2 to TRBJ1-2; 8 nucleotides match TRBD1. This CDR3 spans 15 amino acids. Germline V gene sequence: CDR1 SGHAT, CDR2 FQNNGV. The J segment lost 2 bases and the V segment lost 0 bases, leaving 2 bases of the junction unmatched. The DNA for the CDR3 is TGTGCCAGCAGCTTAGATGGACAGGGAAACTATGGCTACACCTTC. Amino acids: CASSLDGQGNYGYTF.

The chain has TRBV7-6 and TRBJ2-1, with TRBD2 matching 9 bases. The ends lost 1 base at V and 7 bases at J; junction bases unmatched: 8. Germline lookup yields CDR1 SGHVS and CDR2 FNYEAQ. This CDR3 is built from 16 residues. The CDR3 DNA sequence: TGTGCCAGCAGCTTAGTTGGCGGGAGGGCCGGTAATGAGCAGTTCTTC. As protein: CASSLVGGRAGNEQFF.

The chain couples TRBV19 to TRBJ2-1; 15 bases agree with TRBD2. The CDR3 extends over 15 amino acids. Germline lookup yields CDR1 LNHDA and CDR2 SQIVND (reference sequence). The trim removed 4 bases at V and 9 bases at J, leaving 4 bases unmatched. CDR3 sequence (DNA): TGTGCCAGTAGTACCGGACTAGCGGGAGGGGGTGAGCAGTTCTTC. It codes for CASSTGLAGGGEQFF.

V gene TRBV28 combines with J gene TRBJ2-3; TRBD2 matches 8 bases. V lost 5 bases to trimming and J lost 3 bases; unmatched junction nucleotides: 10. Germline CDR1 reads MDHEN; CDR2 reads SYDVKM. This CDR3 is built from 16 residues. The CDR3 region is CASSPRTSSTTDTQYF. The CDR3 DNA reads as TGTGCCAGCAGTCCCAGGACTAGCAGCACTACAGATACGCAGTATTTT.